This TCR beta chain derives from a study of blood T cell repertoires in COVID-19. As for the study in general: In each case, the material was cDNA or gDNA derived from T cells, B-cell-depleted T cells, or PBMCs.

Here immunoSEQ multiplex PCR was the method, and the copy in TCRdb shows in-frame clones only, minus some. The table shows 210,000 or so clones, with about 90% occurring only once. CDR3 length: 14 amino acids. The germline CDR1 and CDR2 sequences are MDHEN and SYDVKM. V was clipped by 7 bases and J by 5 bases, with 14 bases between them. The sequencing sample was made of peripheral blood. The genes are TRBV28 and TRBJ2-2; maybe TRBD1 (6 bases). The sequence was collected from a man aged 40-49 years with active or convalescent COVID-19. CDR3 in DNA: TGTGCCAGCAATCCAACAGGGATGACCGGGGAGCTGTTTTTT. This encodes CASNPTGMTGELFF.